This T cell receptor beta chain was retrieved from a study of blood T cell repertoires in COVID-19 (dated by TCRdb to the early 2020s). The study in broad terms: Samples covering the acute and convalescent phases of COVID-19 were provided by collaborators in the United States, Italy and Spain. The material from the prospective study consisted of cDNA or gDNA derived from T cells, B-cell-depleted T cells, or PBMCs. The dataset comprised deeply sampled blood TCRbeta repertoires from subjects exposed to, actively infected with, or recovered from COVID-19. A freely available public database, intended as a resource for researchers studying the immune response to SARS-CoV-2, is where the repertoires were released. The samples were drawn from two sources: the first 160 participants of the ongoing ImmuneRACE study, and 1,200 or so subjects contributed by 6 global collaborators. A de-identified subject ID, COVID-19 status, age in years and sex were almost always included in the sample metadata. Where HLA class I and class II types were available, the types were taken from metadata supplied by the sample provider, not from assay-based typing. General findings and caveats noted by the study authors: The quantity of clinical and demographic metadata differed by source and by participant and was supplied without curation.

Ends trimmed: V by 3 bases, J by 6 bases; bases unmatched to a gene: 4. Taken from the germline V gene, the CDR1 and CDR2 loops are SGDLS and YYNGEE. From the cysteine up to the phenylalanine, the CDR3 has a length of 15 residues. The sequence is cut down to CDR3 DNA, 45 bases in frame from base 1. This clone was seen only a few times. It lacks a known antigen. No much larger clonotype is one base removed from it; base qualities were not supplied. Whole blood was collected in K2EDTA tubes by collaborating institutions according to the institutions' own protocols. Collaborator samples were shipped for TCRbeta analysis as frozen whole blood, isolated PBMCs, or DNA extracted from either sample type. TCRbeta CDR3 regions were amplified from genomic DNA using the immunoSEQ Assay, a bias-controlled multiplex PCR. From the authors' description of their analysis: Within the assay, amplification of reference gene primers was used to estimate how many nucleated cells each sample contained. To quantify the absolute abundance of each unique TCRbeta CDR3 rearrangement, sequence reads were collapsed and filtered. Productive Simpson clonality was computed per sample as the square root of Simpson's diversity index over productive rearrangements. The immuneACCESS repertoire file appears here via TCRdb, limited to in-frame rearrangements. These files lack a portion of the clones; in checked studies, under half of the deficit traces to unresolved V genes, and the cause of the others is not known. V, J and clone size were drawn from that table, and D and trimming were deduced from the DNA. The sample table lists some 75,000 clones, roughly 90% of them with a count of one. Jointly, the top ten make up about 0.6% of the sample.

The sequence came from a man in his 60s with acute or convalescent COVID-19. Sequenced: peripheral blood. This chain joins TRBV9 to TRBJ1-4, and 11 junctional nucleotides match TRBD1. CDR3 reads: CASSAWTGGYEKLFF. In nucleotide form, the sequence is TGTGCCAGCAGCGCCTGGACAGGGGGCTATGAAAAACTGTTTTTT.